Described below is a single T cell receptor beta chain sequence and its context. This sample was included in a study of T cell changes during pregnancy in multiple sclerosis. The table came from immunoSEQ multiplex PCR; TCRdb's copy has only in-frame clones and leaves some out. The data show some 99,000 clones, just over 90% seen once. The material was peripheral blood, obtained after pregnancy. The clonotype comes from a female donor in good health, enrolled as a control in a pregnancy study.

The CDR3, as DNA: TGTGCCAGCAGCGGTAGCGAGCAGTACTTC. It encodes CASSGSEQYF. The V and J genes are TRBV9 and TRBJ2-7; D is unresolved. V was trimmed by 3 bases and J by 6 bases, leaving 4 bases between them. CDR1 SGDLS and CDR2 YYNGEE come from the germline V gene. The CDR3 is made up of 10 amino acids.